The clone carrying this T cell receptor beta chain was detected a few times. V was clipped by 0 bases and J by 14 bases; unmatched bases: 7. The CDR3 contains 13 residues. This entry comes from a study of response to subunit inactivated influenza vaccine. A single record per CDR3 protein comes from TCRdb applying MiXCR to the RT-PCR reads. The table shows 500,000 to 700,000 distinct CDR3 sequences, with 20% to 25% occurring only once. This same sample was also part of a study on T cells expressing NK-cell markers. That report notes: 5'RACE template switching with UMIs generated TCR beta cDNA. The eight sequenced donors comprised seven who were HCMV-seropositive and one who was seronegative. Several of the experiments relied on an anti-gamma-delta TCR antibody so that only alpha-beta TCR T cells were sorted. The study found these clonotypes also leading the CD3+CD56-NKG2C+ fraction in a few donors. HCMV specificity of the expanded NKG2C+ T cell clones was not established.

The clonotype originates from a man aged 45 to 65 who received an inactivated influenza vaccine. This chain connects TRBV12-3 or TRBV12-4 to TRBJ2-3, with TRBD2 matching 8 bases. Sequencing used CD4+ T cells sorted from PBMCs, obtained about 11 days after vaccination. The DNA for the CDR3 is TGTGCCAGCAGTTTAGCAGGGACTAGTTCTTCGTATTTT. Translation gives CASSLAGTSSSYF.